The following is a TCR beta chain sequence with its context. Original processing notes: Estimation of nucleated cell counts relied on the amplification of reference gene primers. Profiled with immunoSEQ multiplex PCR; TCRdb holds only in-frame clones, not every one. Clone size and the V and J calls come from that table; the DNA yielded D and trimming. The sample yields around 190,000 clones, 80% to 90% seen once. J was trimmed by 5 bases and V by 3 bases; bases with no gene match: 3. Germline CDR1 SGDLS, CDR2 YYNGEE. The CDR3 is made up of 14 amino acids. This entry comes from a study of blood T cell repertoires in COVID-19. Study-level information: The United States, Italy and Spain provided the acute and convalescent COVID-19 samples.

V usage is TRBV9 and J usage is TRBJ2-5; TRBD2 matches at 11 bases. The origin of this receptor is a man aged 50-59 years with active or convalescent COVID-19. Source material: peripheral blood. DNA for the CDR3: TGTGCCAGCAGCGCGGTAGCGGGAGGGGAGACCCAGTACTTC. Residues: CASSAVAGGETQYF.